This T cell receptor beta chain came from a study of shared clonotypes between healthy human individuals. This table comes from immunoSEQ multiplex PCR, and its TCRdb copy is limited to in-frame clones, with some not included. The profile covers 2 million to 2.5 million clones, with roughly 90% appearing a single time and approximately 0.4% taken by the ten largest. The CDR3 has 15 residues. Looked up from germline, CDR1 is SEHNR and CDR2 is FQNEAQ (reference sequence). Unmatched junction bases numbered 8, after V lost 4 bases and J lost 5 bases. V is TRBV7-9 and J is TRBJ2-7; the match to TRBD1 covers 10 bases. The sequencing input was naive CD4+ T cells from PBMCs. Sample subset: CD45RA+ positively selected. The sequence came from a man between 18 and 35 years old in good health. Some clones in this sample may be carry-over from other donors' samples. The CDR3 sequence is CASSSGQGSAHEQYF. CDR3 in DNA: TGTGCCAGCAGCTCGGGACAGGGGTCCGCCCACGAGCAGTACTTC.